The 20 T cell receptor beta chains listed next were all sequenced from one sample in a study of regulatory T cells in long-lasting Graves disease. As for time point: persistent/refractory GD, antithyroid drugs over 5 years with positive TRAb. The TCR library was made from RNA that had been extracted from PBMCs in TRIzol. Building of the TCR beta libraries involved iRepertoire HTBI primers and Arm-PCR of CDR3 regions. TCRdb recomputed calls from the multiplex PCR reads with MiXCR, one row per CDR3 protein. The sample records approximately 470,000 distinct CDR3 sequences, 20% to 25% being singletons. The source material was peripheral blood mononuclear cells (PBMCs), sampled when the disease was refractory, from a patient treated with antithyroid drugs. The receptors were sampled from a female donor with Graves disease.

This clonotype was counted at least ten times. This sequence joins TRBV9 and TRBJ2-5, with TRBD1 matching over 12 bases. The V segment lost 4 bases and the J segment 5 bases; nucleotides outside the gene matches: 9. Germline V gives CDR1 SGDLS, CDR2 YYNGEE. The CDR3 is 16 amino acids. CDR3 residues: CASSPGTGGAGETQYF. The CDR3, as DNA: TGTGCCAGCAGCCCCGGGACAGGGGGCGCGGGGGAGACCCAGTACTTC.

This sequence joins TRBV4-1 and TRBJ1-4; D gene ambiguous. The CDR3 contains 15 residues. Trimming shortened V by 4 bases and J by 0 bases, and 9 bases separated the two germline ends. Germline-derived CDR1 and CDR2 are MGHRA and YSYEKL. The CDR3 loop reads CASSPTPATNEKLFF. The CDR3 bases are TGCGCCAGCAGCCCCACCCCCGCAACTAATGAAAAACTGTTTTTT.

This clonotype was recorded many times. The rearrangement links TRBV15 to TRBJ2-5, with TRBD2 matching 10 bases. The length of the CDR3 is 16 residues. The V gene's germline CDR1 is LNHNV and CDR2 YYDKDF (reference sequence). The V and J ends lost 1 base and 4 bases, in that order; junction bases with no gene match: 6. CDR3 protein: CATSRGTSGSRETQYF. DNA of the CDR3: TGTGCCACCAGCAGAGGGACTAGCGGTTCGAGAGAGACCCAGTACTTC.

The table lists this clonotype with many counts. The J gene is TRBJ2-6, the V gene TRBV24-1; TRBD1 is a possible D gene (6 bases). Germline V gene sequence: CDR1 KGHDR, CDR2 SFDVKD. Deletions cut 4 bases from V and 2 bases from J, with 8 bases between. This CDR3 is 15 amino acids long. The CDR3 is CATSDHRAGANVLTF. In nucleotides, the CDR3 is TGTGCCACCAGTGACCACAGGGCTGGGGCCAACGTCCTGACTTTC.

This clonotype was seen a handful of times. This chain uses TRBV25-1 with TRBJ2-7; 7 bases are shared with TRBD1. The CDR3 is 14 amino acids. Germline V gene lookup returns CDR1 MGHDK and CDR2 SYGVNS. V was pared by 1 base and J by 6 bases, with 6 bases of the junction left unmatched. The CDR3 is CASSESTGSAEQYF. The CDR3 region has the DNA TGTGCCAGCAGTGAATCGACAGGGAGCGCCGAGCAGTACTTC.

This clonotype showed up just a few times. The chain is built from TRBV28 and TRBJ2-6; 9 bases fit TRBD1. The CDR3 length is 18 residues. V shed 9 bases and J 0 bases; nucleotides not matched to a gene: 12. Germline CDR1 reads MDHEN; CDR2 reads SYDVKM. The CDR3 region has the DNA TGTGCCAGTCTTACCGGGACAGGGTCAATCTCTGGGGCCAACGTCCTGACTTTC. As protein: CASLTGTGSISGANVLTF.

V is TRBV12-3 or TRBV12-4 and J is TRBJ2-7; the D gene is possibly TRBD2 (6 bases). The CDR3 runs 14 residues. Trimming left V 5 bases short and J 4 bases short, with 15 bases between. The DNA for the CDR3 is TGTGCCAGCAGTGAGCGGGCGGGATGGTACGAGCAGTACTTC. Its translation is CASSERAGWYEQYF.

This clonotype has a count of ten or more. The CDR3 DNA is TGTGCCAGCAGAGAGAAGACAGGGGTCGAGAGGTACGAGCAGTACTTC. This encodes CASREKTGVERYEQYF. This rearrangement joins TRBV28 to TRBJ2-7; 8 nucleotides align to TRBD1. The CDR3 totals 16 residues. V dropped 6 bases and J dropped 4; count of bases not matched to a gene: 14. Germline loops: CDR1 MDHEN, CDR2 SYDVKM.

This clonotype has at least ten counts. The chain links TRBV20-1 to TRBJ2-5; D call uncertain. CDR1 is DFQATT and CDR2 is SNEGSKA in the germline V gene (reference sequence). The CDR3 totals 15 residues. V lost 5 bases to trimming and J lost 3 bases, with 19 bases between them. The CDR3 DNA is TGCAGTGCTCACCACCCGGAGACGAAGGAAGAGACCCAGTACTTC. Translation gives CSAHHPETKEETQYF.

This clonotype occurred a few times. DNA of the CDR3: TGCAGTGCGCGACAGGTCCTCTCTGGGGCCAACGTCCTGACTTTC. It is translated as CSARQVLSGANVLTF. This chain connects TRBV20-1 to TRBJ2-6; D perhaps matches TRBD1 (6 bases). This CDR3 contains 15 residues. CDR1 is DFQATT, CDR2 SNEGSKA, per germline (reference sequence). Trimming cost V 6 bases and J 0 bases, with 12 bases left between them.

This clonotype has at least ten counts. CDR3: CSARDGGIGEQYF. The CDR3 DNA is TGCAGTGCTAGGGACGGAGGGATTGGCGAGCAGTACTTC. V and J are TRBV20-1 and TRBJ2-7; D perhaps matches TRBD2 (6 bases). Germline V lookup: CDR1 DFQATT, CDR2 SNEGSKA (reference sequence). Deletions cut 3 bases from V and 6 bases from J, with 15 bases between. The CDR3 has 13 residues.

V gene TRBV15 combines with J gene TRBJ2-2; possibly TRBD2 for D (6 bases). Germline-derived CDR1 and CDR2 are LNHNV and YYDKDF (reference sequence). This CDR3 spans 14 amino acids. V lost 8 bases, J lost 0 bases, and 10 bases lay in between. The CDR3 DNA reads TGTGCCACCGGTAGCGGTCCGAACACCGGGGAGCTGTTTTTT. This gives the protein CATGSGPNTGELFF.

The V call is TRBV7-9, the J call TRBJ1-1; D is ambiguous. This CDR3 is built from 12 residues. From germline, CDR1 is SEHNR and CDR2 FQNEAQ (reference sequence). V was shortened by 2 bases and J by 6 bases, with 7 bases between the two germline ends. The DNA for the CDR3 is TGTGCCAGCAGCTTAACCATGGCTGAAGCTTTCTTT. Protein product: CASSLTMAEAFF.

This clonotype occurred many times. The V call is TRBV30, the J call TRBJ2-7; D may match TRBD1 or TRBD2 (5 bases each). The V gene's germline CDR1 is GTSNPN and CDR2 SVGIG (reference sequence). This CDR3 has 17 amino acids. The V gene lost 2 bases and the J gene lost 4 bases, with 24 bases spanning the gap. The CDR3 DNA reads TGTGCCTGGAGTCCCGGGGCGGTGGTAGCGACCCTATACGAGCAGTACTTC. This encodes CAWSPGAVVATLYEQYF.

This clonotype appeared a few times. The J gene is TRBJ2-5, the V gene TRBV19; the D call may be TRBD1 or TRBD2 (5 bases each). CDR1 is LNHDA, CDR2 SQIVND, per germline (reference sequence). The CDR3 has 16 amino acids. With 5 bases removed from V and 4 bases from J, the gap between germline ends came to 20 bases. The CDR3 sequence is CASSPRDVLIRETQYF. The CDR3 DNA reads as TGTGCCAGTAGTCCCCGGGACGTATTAATTCGAGAGACCCAGTACTTC.

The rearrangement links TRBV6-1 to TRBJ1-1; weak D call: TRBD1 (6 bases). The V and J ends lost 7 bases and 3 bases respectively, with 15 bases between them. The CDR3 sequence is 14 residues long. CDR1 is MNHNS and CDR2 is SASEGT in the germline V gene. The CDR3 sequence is CASIPGQLYTEAFF. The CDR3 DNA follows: TGTGCCAGCATCCCCGGACAGCTTTACACTGAAGCTTTCTTT.

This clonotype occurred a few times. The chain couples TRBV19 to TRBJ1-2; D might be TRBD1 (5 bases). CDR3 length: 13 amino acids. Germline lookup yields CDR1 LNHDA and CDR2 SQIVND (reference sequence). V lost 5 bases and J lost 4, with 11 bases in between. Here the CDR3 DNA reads TGTGCCAGTAGTGCGACAGCCACCTATGGCTACACCTTC. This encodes CASSATATYGYTF.

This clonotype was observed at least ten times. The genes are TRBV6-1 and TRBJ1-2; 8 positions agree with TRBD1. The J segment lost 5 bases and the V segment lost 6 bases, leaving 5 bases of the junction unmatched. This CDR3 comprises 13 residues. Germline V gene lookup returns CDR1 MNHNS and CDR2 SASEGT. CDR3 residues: CASRRTGQYGYTF. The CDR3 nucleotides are TGTGCCAGCAGAAGGACAGGGCAGTATGGCTACACCTTC.

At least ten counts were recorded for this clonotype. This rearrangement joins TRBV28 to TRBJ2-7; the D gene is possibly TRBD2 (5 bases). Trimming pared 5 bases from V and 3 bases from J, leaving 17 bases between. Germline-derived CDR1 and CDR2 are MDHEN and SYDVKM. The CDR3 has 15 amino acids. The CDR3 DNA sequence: TGTGCCAGCAGTATCGACCCTGCGAGGGACTACGAGCAGTACTTC. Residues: CASSIDPARDYEQYF.

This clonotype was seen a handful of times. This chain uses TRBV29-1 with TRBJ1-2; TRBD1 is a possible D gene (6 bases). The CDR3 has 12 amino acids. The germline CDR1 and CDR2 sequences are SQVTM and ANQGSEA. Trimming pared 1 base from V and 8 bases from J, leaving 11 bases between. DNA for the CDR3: TGCAGCGTTGAAGGGCAGGGGAGCGGCTACACCTTC. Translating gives CSVEGQGSGYTF.